The source of this T cell receptor beta chain is a study of blood T cell repertoires in COVID-19. Only one count was recorded for this clone. Deletions cut 2 bases from V and 4 bases from J, with 8 bases between. In germline, CDR1 is MGHDK, CDR2 SYGVNS. This CDR3 region has 13 residues. As processed by the authors: Counts of nucleated cells, estimated from reference gene primer amplification, were obtained. Here immunoSEQ multiplex PCR was the method, and the copy in TCRdb shows in-frame clones only, minus some. V, J and clone size were drawn from that table, and D and trimming were deduced from the DNA. The sample has approximately 300,000 clones; under 95% are singletons. The study recruited people aged roughly 18 to 100 years across some 23 US areas.

The TCR was taken from a man aged 60 to 69 who had recovered from COVID-19. Material: PBMCs or T cells enriched from blood (not recorded which). The chain carries TRBV25-1 and TRBJ1-1; TRBD1 might be the D (5 bases). In DNA, the CDR3 is TGTGCCAGCAGTGAAGCAGGGCCCACTGAAGCTTTCTTT. This gives the protein CASSEAGPTEAFF.